These 26 T cell receptor beta chains came from one sample sequenced in a study of cytomegalovirus exposure and HLA in healthy donors. PCR was performed using 60 Vbeta and 13 Jbeta primers. Generated by immunoSEQ multiplex PCR, the TCRdb table keeps only in-frame clones and is missing some. Of more than 95,000 clones listed, around 80% are singletons. Sequencing was done on a sample of PBMCs. The receptors derive from a woman aged 55-75 years in good health and CMV-seropositive.

The chain employs TRBV7-6 and TRBJ2-7; the D gene is possibly TRBD1 (6 bases). The CDR3 covers 13 residues. Germline V CDR1 and CDR2: SGHVS, FNYEAQ. V gave up 1 base and J gave up 3 bases, with 7 bases separating them. CDR3 nucleotides: TGTGCCAGCAGCTTAGGACAGGACTACGAGCAGTACTTC. Its translation: CASSLGQDYEQYF. The variable domain in full, with the rest retrieved from reference TRBV7-6 and TRBJ2-7, is GAGVSQSPRYKVTKRGQDVALRCDPISGHVSLYWYRQALGQGPEFLTYFNYEAQQDKSGLPNDRFSAERPEGSISTLTIQRTEQRDSAMYRCASSLGQDYEQYFGPGTRLTVT.

J is TRBJ1-5 and V is TRBV30, with 8 bases lining up with TRBD1. Germline CDR1 and CDR2: GTSNPN and SVGIG (reference sequence). The J segment lost 0 bases and the V segment lost 3 bases, leaving 4 bases of the junction unmatched. The length of the CDR3 is 15 residues. CDR3: CAWRRTGNSNQPQHF. The CDR3 region has the DNA TGTGCCTGGAGGAGGACAGGGAATAGCAATCAGCCCCAGCATTTT.

The V call is TRBV15, the J call TRBJ2-6, with D perhaps matching TRBD1 (5 bases). Deletions cut 2 bases from V and 1 base from J, with 6 bases between. The CDR3 sequence is 15 residues long. The germline CDR1 and CDR2 sequences are LNHNV and YYDKDF (reference sequence). CDR3 amino acids: CATSRQGSGANVLTF. The CDR3 nucleotides read TGTGCCACCAGCAGACAGGGTTCTGGGGCCAACGTCCTGACTTTC.

The chain carries TRBV6-5 and TRBJ1-2, with TRBD1 identical over 9 bases. Per germline, CDR1 MNHEY and CDR2 SVGAGI. There are 15 residues in the CDR3. Trimming cost V 5 bases and J 4 bases; bases outside gene matches: 8. The CDR3 region is CASSGGTGGGYGYTF. The CDR3, as DNA: TGTGCCAGCAGTGGGGGAACAGGGGGCGGCTATGGCTACACCTTC.

This chain uses TRBV30 with TRBJ2-7; 9 positions match TRBD2. V lost 3 bases to trimming and J lost 5 bases; unmatched junction nucleotides: 11. The germline gives CDR1 GTSNPN, CDR2 SVGIG (reference sequence). The CDR3 extends over 15 amino acids. DNA for the CDR3: TGTGCCTGGAGCTTCCTGGAAGCGGGAGGCCACGAGCAGTACTTC. Protein sequence: CAWSFLEAGGHEQYF.

This clone was detected only a few times. The V and J genes are TRBV2 and TRBJ1-5; maybe TRBD1 (5 bases). The CDR3 contains 12 residues. Germline assignment: CDR1 SNHLY and CDR2 FYNNEI. Trimming stripped 5 bases from V and 6 bases from J, with 8 bases between. In DNA form, the CDR3 reads TGTGCCAGCAGTCAGGGTGGTCAGCCCCAGCATTTT. Translated: CASSQGGQPQHF.

This clone was detected a few times. This chain connects TRBV2 to TRBJ1-5; 7 nucleotides align to TRBD1. J lost 3 bases, V lost 9 bases, and 8 bases had no gene match. The CDR3 is made up of 14 amino acids. In germline, CDR1 is SNHLY, CDR2 FYNNEI. CDR3 sequence reads: CASTWTGPNQPQHF. As DNA, the CDR3 is TGTGCCAGTACCTGGACAGGTCCCAATCAGCCCCAGCATTTT.

This clone turned up a few times. The CDR3 here is CSAKQGPEAFF. The CDR3 bases are TGCAGCGCCAAACAGGGTCCTGAAGCTTTCTTT. The chain links TRBV29-1 to TRBJ1-1; D possibly corresponds to TRBD1 (6 bases). Germline V CDR1 and CDR2: SQVTM, ANQGSEA. Trimming removed 7 bases from V and 6 bases from J, with 12 bases in between. This CDR3 region has 11 residues.

The rearrangement uses TRBV19 and TRBJ1-5; TRBD1 agrees at 8 bases. CDR1 is LNHDA and CDR2 is SQIVND in the germline V gene (reference sequence). The CDR3 is 13 amino acids. V trimming: 8 bases; J trimming: 9 bases; junction bases outside the gene matches: 9. The CDR3 nucleotides read TGTGCCAGTGACGACAGGGGCGCATCGCCCCAGCATTTT. Protein product: CASDDRGASPQHF.

The sample holds one count of this clone. V usage is TRBV4-2 and J usage is TRBJ2-1; the D gene is possibly TRBD1 (6 bases). The CDR3 totals 14 residues. Between the trimmed V and J ends, which lost 1 base and 12 bases, there was a span of 16 bases. Germline V CDR1 and CDR2: LGHNA, YNFKEQ. The CDR3 loop is CASSQAGDNLAQFF. CDR3 sequence (DNA): TGTGCCAGCAGCCAAGCCGGGGACAATTTGGCGCAGTTCTTC.

The V and J genes are TRBV2 and TRBJ1-5, with D maybe TRBD1 (5 bases). V shed 6 bases and J shed 4 bases, with 10 bases lying between them. CDR3 length: 13 residues. CDR1 and CDR2 (germline): SNHLY, FYNNEI. The CDR3 nucleotides read TGTGCCAGCAGACAGGAAACTAATCAGCCCCAGCATTTT. Amino acid sequence: CASRQETNQPQHF. Filled out from reference TRBV2 and TRBJ1-5, the complete variable domain reads EPEVTQTPSHQVTQMGQEVILRCVPISNHLYFYWYRQILGQKVEFLVSFYNNEISEKSEIFDDQFSVERPDGSNFTLKIRSTKLEDSAMYFCASRQETNQPQHFGDGTRLSIL.

The rearrangement uses TRBV5-6 and TRBJ2-7; 10 bases match TRBD1. This CDR3 is 16 amino acids long. Unmatched junction bases numbered 12, after V lost 7 bases and J lost 2 bases. Germline loops: CDR1 SGHDT, CDR2 YYEEEE. CDR3 sequence: CASGNRWDRGAYEQYF. Here the CDR3 DNA reads TGTGCCAGCGGCAATAGATGGGACAGGGGAGCCTACGAGCAGTACTTC.

The CDR3 DNA sequence: TGTGCCAGCAGCTTAGATTGTACGGGTAGGCCCCAGCATTTT. Encoded protein: CASSLDCTGRPQHF. The chain combines TRBV11-3 with TRBJ1-5; D call uncertain. The ends were cut back, 0 bases at V and 9 bases at J, with 12 bases in the middle. The CDR3 length is 14 residues. Looked up from germline, CDR1 is SGHNT and CDR2 is YENEEA.

This sequence joins TRBV25-1 and TRBJ1-1; no firm D call. The germline V gene has CDR1 MGHDK and CDR2 SYGVNS. The V and J ends lost 7 bases and 0 bases respectively, with 12 bases between them. The CDR3 runs 14 residues. CDR3 sequence reads: CASTAGSMNTEAFF. CDR3 nucleotide sequence: TGTGCCAGCACCGCGGGGAGTATGAACACTGAAGCTTTCTTT.

This rearrangement joins TRBV4-3 to TRBJ2-3; 9 bases agree with TRBD2. The J segment lost 2 bases and the V segment lost 0 bases, leaving 9 bases of the junction unmatched. The germline V gene has CDR1 LGHNA and CDR2 YSLEER. There are 18 residues in the CDR3. In nucleotides, the CDR3 is TGCGCCAGCAGCCAAGATGCGAGGACTAGCGAGGACACAGATACGCAGTATTTT. As protein: CASSQDARTSEDTDTQYF.

The chain joins TRBV7-2 to TRBJ2-3; 8 bases map to TRBD2. CDR1 SGHTA and CDR2 FQGNSA come from the germline V gene. The CDR3 length is 15 residues. V was clipped by 3 bases and J by 0 bases; unmatched bases: 2. The CDR3 protein is CASSFIAGSTDTQYF. The CDR3 DNA sequence: TGTGCCAGCAGCTTTATAGCGGGGAGCACAGATACGCAGTATTTT.

This clone was counted a few times. The chain has TRBV2 and TRBJ1-3; 11 bases are a match to TRBD1. This CDR3 has 14 amino acids. CDR1 and CDR2 (germline): SNHLY, FYNNEI. V gave up 5 bases and J gave up 10 bases; unmatched junction bases: 7. In nucleotides, the CDR3 is TGTGCCAGCAGTCCGGACAGGGGGCCGGGTACCATATATTTT. Its translation: CASSPDRGPGTIYF.

V usage is TRBV7-9 and J usage is TRBJ1-2; 7 nucleotides align to TRBD1. Per germline, CDR1 SEHNR and CDR2 FQNEAQ (reference sequence). The CDR3 covers 15 residues. After removal of 5 bases from V and 4 bases from J, the junction contained 10 bases not matched to a gene. The CDR3 reads CASSGPTGLGYGYTF. The CDR3 bases are TGTGCCAGCAGCGGCCCGACAGGGCTGGGCTATGGCTACACCTTC. Full variable domain (remainder filled in from reference TRBV7-9 and TRBJ1-2): DTGVSQNPRHKITKRGQNVTFRCDPISEHNRLYWYRQTLGQGPEFLTYFQNEAQLEKSRLLSDRFSAERPKGSFSTLEIQRTEQGDSAMYLCASSGPTGLGYGYTFGSGTRLTVV.

This chain connects TRBV6-5 to TRBJ1-1; D not certain. Germline loops: CDR1 MNHEY, CDR2 SVGAGI. This CDR3 has 16 residues. The ends were cut back, 0 bases at V and 0 bases at J, with 11 bases in the middle. The CDR3 coding sequence is TGTGCCAGCAGTTACTCGGGCGTGTGGGTGAACACTGAAGCTTTCTTT. This codes for CASSYSGVWVNTEAFF.

The genes are TRBV7-9 and TRBJ2-1, with D possibly TRBD2 on 5 matching bases. The CDR3 extends over 14 amino acids. Germline CDR1 is SEHNR and CDR2 is FQNEAQ (reference sequence). V was pared by 2 bases and J by 6 bases, with 11 bases between. Here the CDR3 reads CASSLSASSNEQFF. The CDR3, as DNA: TGTGCCAGCAGCTTAAGCGCTAGCAGCAATGAGCAGTTCTTC. The variable domain in full, with the rest retrieved from reference TRBV7-9 and TRBJ2-1, is DTGVSQNPRHKITKRGQNVTFRCDPISEHNRLYWYRQTLGQGPEFLTYFQNEAQLEKSRLLSDRFSAERPKGSFSTLEIQRTEQGDSAMYLCASSLSASSNEQFFGPGTRLTVL.

This chain links TRBV25-1 with TRBJ2-6, with D hard to call. From germline, CDR1 is MGHDK and CDR2 SYGVNS. V was trimmed by 3 bases and J by 0 bases, leaving 9 bases between them. This CDR3 comprises 16 residues. CDR3 in DNA: TGTGCCAGCAGTGATAGCTTATTCTCTGGGGCCAACGTCCTGACTTTC. Translation: CASSDSLFSGANVLTF.

In DNA, the CDR3 is TGTGCCAGCATGCCCGCGGGGAGGGAGACCCAGTACTTC. This encodes CASMPAGRETQYF. This chain links TRBV5-6 with TRBJ2-5; D perhaps matches TRBD2 (6 bases). In germline, CDR1 is SGHDT, CDR2 YYEEEE. CDR3 size: 13 residues. Trimming left V 6 bases short and J 5 bases short, with 14 bases between.

The J gene is TRBJ2-3, the V gene TRBV7-2; TRBD1 matches at 9 bases. CDR1 is SGHTA and CDR2 is FQGNSA in the germline V gene. The CDR3 runs to 17 residues. The trim removed 0 bases at V and 6 bases at J, leaving 10 bases unmatched. The CDR3 reads CASSLARRRTGADTQYF. CDR3 coding DNA: TGTGCCAGCAGCTTAGCGAGGAGGAGGACAGGGGCCGATACGCAGTATTTT.

The chain uses TRBV5-1 and TRBJ2-7, with TRBD1 as a possible D gene (6 bases). The CDR3 has 13 amino acids. Germline lookup yields CDR1 SGHRS and CDR2 YFSETQ. With 2 bases removed from V and 2 bases from J, the gap between germline ends came to 8 bases. The CDR3 nucleotides read TGCGCCAGCAGCTTACAGGGTACCTACGAGCAGTACTTC. Protein product: CASSLQGTYEQYF.

There are a few counts of this clone. The V and J genes are TRBV5-5 and TRBJ2-7; the match to TRBD2 covers 7 bases. Trimming took 3 bases from V and 3 from J; bases not matched to a gene: 15. Germline V gives CDR1 SGHKS, CDR2 YYEKEE (reference sequence). This CDR3 has 17 residues. CDR3 sequence: CASSSLGVQPGGYEQYF. Written as DNA, the CDR3 is TGTGCCAGCAGCTCCCTGGGGGTGCAGCCGGGGGGCTACGAGCAGTACTTC. The full variable domain, completed using reference TRBV5-5 and TRBJ2-7, is DAGVTQSPTHLIKTRGQQVTLRCSPISGHKSVSWYQQVLGQGPQFIFQYYEKEERGRGNFPDRFSARQFPNYSSELNVNALLLGDSALYLCASSSLGVQPGGYEQYFGPGTRLTVT.

The genes are TRBV5-1 and TRBJ2-1, with TRBD2 matching over 11 bases. The CDR3 loop spans 16 amino acids. The junction had 14 bases not matched to a gene; V was cut back by 9 bases and J by 6 bases. CDR1 SGHRS and CDR2 YFSETQ come from the germline V gene. The CDR3 spells CATQVGSGGALNEQFF. CDR3 coding DNA: TGCGCCACCCAAGTTGGTAGCGGGGGGGCCCTCAATGAGCAGTTCTTC.